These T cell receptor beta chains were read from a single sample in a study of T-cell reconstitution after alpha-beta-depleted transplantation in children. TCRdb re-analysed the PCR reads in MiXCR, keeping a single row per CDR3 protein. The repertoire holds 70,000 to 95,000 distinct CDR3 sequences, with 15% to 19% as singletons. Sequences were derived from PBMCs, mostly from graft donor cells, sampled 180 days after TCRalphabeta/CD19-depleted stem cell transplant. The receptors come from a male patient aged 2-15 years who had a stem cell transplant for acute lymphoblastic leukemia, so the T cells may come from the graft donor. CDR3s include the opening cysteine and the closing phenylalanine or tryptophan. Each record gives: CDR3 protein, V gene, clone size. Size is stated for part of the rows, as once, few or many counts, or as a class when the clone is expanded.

cdr3_aa: CASSDWAGGDYGYTF; v_call: TRBV6-4; clone_size: .
cdr3_aa: CSANKHLQPQHF; v_call: TRBV20-1; clone_size: .
cdr3_aa: CASSYEGSGSYEQYF; v_call: TRBV6-5; clone_size: .
cdr3_aa: CASSPGWGGNTGELFF; v_call: TRBV12-3/TRBV12-4; clone_size: few
cdr3_aa: CASSFPGQGDNEQFF; v_call: TRBV13; clone_size: many
cdr3_aa: CASSLVGVTGTGYSPLHF; v_call: TRBV7-2; clone_size: medium-sized
cdr3_aa: CASSSYGPSGANVLTF; v_call: TRBV5-1; clone_size: .
cdr3_aa: CASSTGLAGGMNTGELFF; v_call: TRBV21-1; clone_size: once
cdr3_aa: CASSQGGPNPSFYEQYF; v_call: TRBV6-1; clone_size: .
cdr3_aa: CSVYIGYQETQYF; v_call: TRBV29-1; clone_size: .
cdr3_aa: CSVEPWIRTGDLRGYTF; v_call: TRBV29-1; clone_size: .
cdr3_aa: CASSRTRDSLSYEQYF; v_call: TRBV5-1; clone_size: .
cdr3_aa: CASSTGTRNGAGELFF; v_call: TRBV12-3/TRBV12-4; clone_size: few
cdr3_aa: CASSGGTGGDGYTF; v_call: TRBV5-1; clone_size: few
cdr3_aa: CAISETALDTIYF; v_call: TRBV10-3; clone_size: many
cdr3_aa: CASSLGGGMSNQPQHF; v_call: TRBV5-1; clone_size: many
cdr3_aa: CASASVDNEQFF; v_call: TRBV7-2; clone_size: .
cdr3_aa: CASGTALTDTQYF; v_call: TRBV7-8; clone_size: .
cdr3_aa: CASSENTGGEQYF; v_call: TRBV6-1; clone_size: many
cdr3_aa: CASSPPEGGTDTQYF; v_call: TRBV18; clone_size: .
cdr3_aa: CASSYMRQVADTQYF; v_call: TRBV6-5; clone_size: .
cdr3_aa: CSVGQGRNSPLHF; v_call: TRBV29-1; clone_size: few
cdr3_aa: CSARDFKGANPYEQYF; v_call: TRBV20-1; clone_size: .
cdr3_aa: CASSGLAGKTLYQETQYF; v_call: TRBV11-1; clone_size: few